The rows below give T cell receptor beta chains drawn from one sample of a study of human thymus T cells. Libraries were prepared by immunoSEQ multiplex PCR; TCRdb keeps only in-frame clonotypes and omits some of them. The data contain 57,000 or so clones, 94% of them singletons. The sequencing input was blood. The receptor source for this set is a boy under three years old with a congenital heart defect but otherwise immunologically healthy. Each CDR3 is given with its conserved first and last residue. The D gene is left open where the match is weak. Rows give clone size only sometimes, using once, few, many, or a class for an expanded clone.

.	.	TRBV6-4	TRBJ1-4	CASSDVDSRNEKLFF	TGTGCCAGCAGTGACGTGGACAGCCGTAATGAAAAACTGTTTTTT
TRBD1	.	TRBV7-6	TRBJ2-5	CASSFPLTGRETQYF	TGTGCCAGCAGCTTTCCATTGACAGGGCGAGAGACCCAGTACTTC
.	.	TRBV5-8	TRBJ1-3	CASSLRQTSSGNTIYF	TGTGCCAGCAGCTTGAGACAGACCAGCTCTGGAAACACCATATATTTT
.	.	TRBV5-1	TRBJ2-5	CASSLEETQYF	TGCGCCAGCAGCCTGGAAGAGACCCAGTACTTC
.	once	TRBV4-1	TRBJ2-1	CASSQGVGTSYNEQFF	TGCGCCAGCAGCCAAGGGGTTGGGACCTCCTACAATGAGCAGTTCTTC
TRBD2	.	TRBV28	TRBJ2-7	CASSSNGLASYEQYF	TGTGCCAGCAGTTCAAACGGACTAGCCTCCTACGAGCAGTACTTC
.	once	TRBV5-1	TRBJ1-4	CASSEGYNEKLFF	TGCGCCAGCAGCGAGGGTTATAATGAAAAACTGTTTTTT
.	.	TRBV10-3	TRBJ1-1	CAISESTTLEAFF	TGTGCCATCAGTGAGTCCACCACACTTGAAGCTTTCTTT
.	.	TRBV5-6	TRBJ1-6	CASSLSNSRISPLHF	TGTGCCAGCAGCTTGTCAAACAGTCGTATTTCACCCCTCCACTTT
TRBD2	.	TRBV2	TRBJ2-7	CASSPPGTSILDEQYF	TGTGCCAGCAGTCCGCCCGGGACTAGTATTCTCGACGAGCAGTACTTC
.	.	TRBV7-2	TRBJ2-1	CASSSDTGLVYNEQFF	TGTGCCAGCAGTTCAGATACGGGGCTAGTTTACAATGAGCAGTTCTTC
TRBD2	.	TRBV2	TRBJ2-5	CASKNPSGLAERYQETQYF	TGTGCCAGCAAAAACCCATCGGGACTAGCGGAACGGTACCAAGAGACCCAGTACTTC
.	few	TRBV7-9	TRBJ2-5	CASSLRIETQYF	TGTGCCAGCAGCTTGAGGATAGAGACCCAGTACTTC
TRBD1	.	TRBV5-4	TRBJ2-7	CASSSGQGASSYEQYF	TGTGCCAGCAGCAGCGGACAGGGGGCGAGCTCCTACGAGCAGTACTTC
.	once	TRBV27	TRBJ2-5	CASRGRDQGTQYF	TGTGCCAGCAGGGGCAGGGACCAAGGGACCCAGTACTTC
TRBD1	.	TRBV6-5	TRBJ1-3	CASRQGQGRNTIYF	TGTGCCAGCAGACAAGGACAGGGGAGAAACACCATATATTTT
TRBD1	.	TRBV6-6	TRBJ2-7	CASSSQGAQAYEQYF	TGTGCCAGCAGTTCCCAGGGGGCGCAGGCCTACGAGCAGTACTTC
.	.	TRBV5-4	TRBJ1-5	CATVRTAEPQHF	TGTGCCACCGTGCGGACAGCGGAGCCCCAGCATTTT
.	.	TRBV5-4	TRBJ2-1	CASSLRGSNNEQFF	TGTGCCAGCAGCTTGAGAGGATCTAACAATGAGCAGTTCTTC
.	.	TRBV5-6	TRBJ2-2	CASSLRATGELFF	TGTGCCAGCAGCTTGCGAGCTACCGGGGAGCTGTTTTTT
.	.	TRBV28	TRBJ1-5	CASSSSSEWGKGNQPQHF	TGTGCCAGCAGTTCCTCCAGCGAGTGGGGGAAAGGGAATCAGCCCCAGCATTTT
TRBD2	.	TRBV11-2	TRBJ2-7	CASSPRLAGGPYEQYF	TGTGCCAGCAGCCCCCGACTAGCGGGAGGGCCCTACGAGCAGTACTTC
TRBD1	.	TRBV5-1	TRBJ2-7	CASSLGRDRGSEQYF	TGCGCCAGCAGCTTGGGCCGGGACAGGGGGTCCGAGCAGTACTTC
.	.	TRBV5-1	TRBJ2-5	CASSVGLKETQYF	TGCGCCAGCAGCGTTGGACTTAAAGAGACCCAGTACTTC
.	.	TRBV28	TRBJ2-7	CASSLRRHEQYF	TGTGCCAGCAGTTTGAGGCGACACGAGCAGTACTTC
TRBD2	once	TRBV9	TRBJ2-5	CASSSIGPSGVGTQYF	TGTGCCAGCAGCTCAATAGGTCCTAGCGGGGTGGGGACCCAGTACTTC
.	.	TRBV10-3	TRBJ2-7	CASRFGGGDEQYF	TGTGCCTCCCGCTTCGGGGGCGGCGACGAGCAGTACTTC
TRBD2	.	TRBV19	TRBJ2-1	CASSIAPSGRSNEQFF	TGTGCCAGTAGTATTGCCCCTAGCGGGAGAAGCAATGAGCAGTTCTTC
.	.	TRBV18	TRBJ2-7	CASSPPRGAYEQYF	TGTGCCAGCTCACCCCCAAGGGGGGCGTACGAGCAGTACTTC
.	.	TRBV6-1	TRBJ2-3	CASSERSTDTQYF	TGTGCCAGCAGTGAACGCAGCACAGATACGCAGTATTTT
TRBD1	.	TRBV5-1	TRBJ2-4	CASSPRDRWTKNIQYF	TGCGCCAGCAGCCCCCGGGACAGGTGGACCAAAAACATTCAGTACTTC
.	.	TRBV30	TRBJ1-1	CAWSLGQNTEAFF	TGTGCCTGGAGTCTAGGACAGAACACTGAAGCTTTCTTT
.	.	TRBV6-6	TRBJ1-3	CASSYSSLGSGNTIYF	TGTGCCAGCAGTTACTCGTCGCTTGGCTCTGGAAACACCATATATTTT
.	.	TRBV11-2	TRBJ2-1	CASSLGFPDNEQFF	TGTGCCAGCAGCTTAGGGTTCCCGGATAATGAGCAGTTCTTC
.	.	TRBV6-1	TRBJ2-5	CASSEAGQETQYF	TGTGCCAGCAGTGAAGCGGGACAAGAGACCCAGTACTTC
.	.	TRBV4-2	TRBJ2-7	CASSQDDRPTYEQYF	TGTGCCAGCAGCCAAGATGACAGGCCTACCTACGAGCAGTACTTC
TRBD2	once	TRBV7-9	TRBJ2-1	CASSPGLGGNEQFF	TGTGCCAGCAGCCCGGGACTAGGGGGAAATGAGCAGTTCTTC
.	.	TRBV23-1	TRBJ1-3	CASRPQGAGNTIYF	TGCGCCAGCAGGCCACAGGGAGCTGGAAACACCATATATTTT
.	.	TRBV6-5	TRBJ1-1	CASSTNREGRGAFF	TGTGCCAGCAGTACGAACAGGGAGGGAAGGGGAGCTTTCTTT
TRBD2	.	TRBV7-9	TRBJ2-3	CASSLDRTSGTDTQYF	TGTGCCAGCAGCTTAGATCGGACTAGCGGGACAGATACGCAGTATTTT
.	.	TRBV5-4	TRBJ1-6	CASSSNSPLHF	TGTGCCAGCAGCTCTAATTCACCCCTCCACTTT
.	.	TRBV29-1	TRBJ2-3	CSVVGTNTQYF	TGCAGCGTTGTCGGCACAAATACGCAGTATTTT
TRBD1	.	TRBV2	TRBJ2-6	CASNMDRSSGANVLTF	TGTGCCAGCAATATGGACAGGTCCTCTGGGGCCAACGTCCTGACTTTC
.	.	TRBV7-9	TRBJ1-5	CASSPWDSNQPQHF	TGTGCCAGCAGCCCCTGGGACAGCAATCAGCCCCAGCATTTT
TRBD1	.	TRBV7-9	TRBJ1-1	CASSLGGGRGDTEAFF	TGTGCCAGCAGCTTAGGAGGGGGCAGGGGGGACACTGAAGCTTTCTTT
.	.	TRBV6-1	TRBJ1-1	CASSFNRVNTEAFF	TGTGCCAGCAGTTTCAACAGGGTGAACACTGAAGCTTTCTTT
TRBD2	.	TRBV6-5	TRBJ2-7	CASSYSAGGASYEQYF	TGTGCCAGCAGTTACTCCGCGGGGGGAGCGTCCTACGAGCAGTACTTC
.	.	TRBV10-3	TRBJ2-2	CAIRRQNRVDGELFF	TGTGCCATCAGACGCCAAAACAGGGTTGACGGGGAGCTGTTTTTT
TRBD1	.	TRBV12-5	TRBJ1-2	CASGPDRGQGYTF	TGTGCTAGTGGTCCAGACAGGGGGCAAGGCTACACCTTC
TRBD1	.	TRBV9	TRBJ1-1	CASSVGPGQGTMNTEAFF	TGTGCCAGCAGCGTAGGACCGGGACAGGGGACGATGAACACTGAAGCTTTCTTT
.	.	TRBV4-2	TRBJ2-5	CASSQDTVAPETQYF	TGTGCCAGCAGCCAAGATACGGTAGCTCCGGAGACCCAGTACTTC
TRBD2	.	TRBV5-1	TRBJ2-3	CASSLATSGSVWYSTDTQYF	TGCGCCAGCAGCTTGGCCACCAGCGGGAGTGTCTGGTACAGCACAGATACGCAGTATTTT
TRBD2	.	TRBV2	TRBJ2-7	CASNRLAGGLEQYF	TGTGCCAGCAACAGACTAGCGGGAGGGCTTGAGCAGTACTTC
.	.	TRBV19	TRBJ1-4	CASSGGLSNEKLFF	TGTGCCAGTAGTGGGGGACTATCTAATGAAAAACTGTTTTTT
TRBD1	.	TRBV27	TRBJ2-7	CASSRGTGVSYEQYF	TGTGCCAGCAGTCGCGGGACAGGGGTGTCCTACGAGCAGTACTTC
.	.	TRBV11-1	TRBJ2-7	CASSLVGQLYYEQYF	TGTGCCAGCAGCTTAGTCGGACAGTTATACTACGAGCAGTACTTC
.	.	TRBV29-1	TRBJ1-2	CSAFPGVAYGYTF	TGCAGCGCCTTTCCGGGGGTGGCCTATGGCTACACCTTC
TRBD1	few	TRBV5-1	TRBJ2-7	CASSTDRAYEQYF	TGCGCCAGCAGCACGGACAGGGCCTACGAGCAGTACTTC
TRBD2	.	TRBV6-1	TRBJ2-7	CASSERSILAVVIVEQYF	TGTGCCAGCAGTGAGCGGTCTATACTAGCGGTAGTAATCGTGGAGCAGTACTTC
.	once	TRBV6-6	TRBJ2-5	CASSYIGGLGETQYF	TGTGCCAGCAGTTATATCGGTGGGTTAGGGGAGACCCAGTACTTC